The 8 T cell receptor beta chains below come from one sample, sequenced in a study of T cells in narcolepsy. Sequencing used immunoSEQ multiplex PCR; TCRdb keeps in-frame clones, though not all of them. The repertoire has roughly 25,000 clones, roughly two thirds of them found once; the top ten carry 12%. Sequencing was performed on memory (CD45RA-) CD4+ T cells from blood. These receptors all come from a human donor in good health.

This sequence joins TRBV5-1 and TRBJ2-5, with D hard to call. Germline V gene data show CDR1 as SGHRS and CDR2 as YFSETQ. The CDR3 is made up of 12 amino acids. Trimming took 0 bases from V and 7 from J, leaving 7 bases between them. The CDR3 reads CASSLDWRTQYF. CDR3 nucleotide sequence: TGCGCCAGCAGCTTGGATTGGCGGACCCAGTACTTC.

In the case of this clone: One junction end does not reproduce the germline sequence, and a read error may be involved. The chain couples TRBV30 to TRBJ1-5; D perhaps matches TRBD1 (6 bases). The germline CDR1 and CDR2 sequences are GTSNPN and SVGIG (reference sequence). The CDR3 is made up of 16 amino acids. CDR3: CAGSSGGAISNQPQHF. CDR3 in DNA: TGTGCCGGGAGCTCGGGGGGGGCTATAAGCAATCAGCCCCAGCATTTT.

The CDR3 nucleotides are TGTGCCAGCAGCGACTCACAGGGGGCGGTTGCTGGCTACACCTTC. It is translated as CASSDSQGAVAGYTF. This chain links TRBV5-4 with TRBJ1-2; 9 bases fit TRBD1. Germline assignment: CDR1 SGHNT and CDR2 YYREEE (reference sequence). This CDR3 is 15 amino acids long. Trimming took 4 bases from V and 7 from J; bases not matched to a gene: 11.

J is TRBJ1-6 and V is TRBV19; 9 positions agree with TRBD1. Trimming took 6 bases from V and 0 from J; bases not matched to a gene: 6. The CDR3 is 17 residues long. Germline values: CDR1 LNHDA, CDR2 SQIVND (reference sequence). CDR3 DNA: TGTGCCAGTAGCGGACAGGGGAGAGTCTCCTATAATTCACCCCTCCACTTT. This translates into CASSGQGRVSYNSPLHF.

The gene calls are TRBV7-6 and TRBJ1-1; D call uncertain. V lost 1 base, J lost 8 bases, and 14 bases lay in between. Germline V gives CDR1 SGHVS, CDR2 FNYEAQ. The CDR3 totals 14 residues. DNA of the CDR3: TGTGCCAGCAGCTTAGAATCACAGTTCCCCGAAGCTTTCTTT. Encoded protein: CASSLESQFPEAFF.

The CDR3 nucleotides read TGTGCCAGTAGCCGTCGCCAGGGTAAAGAGACCCAGTACTTC. Its translation: CASSRRQGKETQYF. This sequence joins TRBV19 and TRBJ2-5; weak D call: TRBD1 (5 bases). Trimming shortened V by 6 bases and J by 3 bases, and 14 bases separated the two germline ends. The CDR3 length is 14 residues. The V gene's germline CDR1 is LNHDA and CDR2 SQIVND (reference sequence).

This clone is medium-sized within its sample. For the CDR3, the DNA is TGTGCCAGCAGTTACCGACAGGGGCAAAACGAAGCTTTCTTT. Encoded protein: CASSYRQGQNEAFF. The chain is built from TRBV6-6 and TRBJ1-1; 8 nucleotides align to TRBD1. The germline V gene has CDR1 MNHNY and CDR2 SVGAGI (reference sequence). V shed 2 bases, J shed 8 bases, and the junction held 7 bases outside the gene matches. The CDR3 consists of 14 residues.

This sequence joins TRBV30 and TRBJ2-7; D is tentatively TRBD1 or TRBD2 (5 bases each). Trimming cost V 4 bases and J 6 bases, with 10 bases left between them. Germline V gene sequence: CDR1 GTSNPN, CDR2 SVGIG (reference sequence). This CDR3 region has 11 residues. The CDR3 nucleotides are TGTGCCTGGAAAGATGGGGGCGAGCAGTACTTC. This codes for CAWKDGGEQYF.